The 28 T cell receptor beta chains in this list originate from one sample, sequenced in a study of shared clonotypes between healthy human individuals. Sequenced by immunoSEQ multiplex PCR; TCRdb stores in-frame clones only, minus some. The sample has roughly 2 million clones, about 95% seen once. CD8 cells regarded as naive lacked CD45RO, were positively chosen for CCR7, and omitted terminally differentiated effector memory CD45RA+ cells. Sequencing input: naive CD8+ T cells sorted from blood. These receptors came from a man in his late teens or twenties in good health.

In its sample, this clone was seen a few times. Other DNA sequences in the same sample also yield this CDR3. The chain is built from TRBV13 and TRBJ2-3; D is uncertain. CDR3 size: 13 residues. Germline values: CDR1 PRHDT, CDR2 FYEKMQ (reference sequence). The germline V and J ends were trimmed by 3 bases and 0 bases, with 4 bases remaining between them. The CDR3 DNA sequence: TGTGCCAGCAGCTTGACCAGCACAGATACGCAGTATTTT. Residues: CASSLTSTDTQYF.

This chain joins TRBV4-1 and TRBJ2-5, with 7 bases aligning to TRBD1. Germline CDR1 MGHRA, CDR2 YSYEKL. CDR3 size: 16 residues. With 5 bases clipped from V and 5 bases from J, the junction kept 14 bases outside the gene matches. CDR3 coding DNA: TGCGCCAGCAGCTCTCGGGACAGCTCCTGGGGGGAGACCCAGTACTTC. Translating gives CASSSRDSSWGETQYF.

This clone appeared once. The same CDR3 can be traced to other DNA sequences in this sample. The chain has TRBV10-1 and TRBJ2-7, with 8 bases identical to TRBD2. The CDR3 loop spans 14 amino acids. V gave up 3 bases and J gave up 1 base; unmatched junction bases: 2. Looked up from germline, CDR1 is WNHNN and CDR2 is SYGVQD (reference sequence). CDR3 sequence: CASSDSGESYEQYF. CDR3 sequence (DNA): TGCGCCAGCAGTGATAGCGGGGAGTCCTACGAGCAGTACTTC.

In this sample, this clone turned up once. This chain links TRBV7-9 with TRBJ2-7, with D possibly being TRBD1 (6 bases). Per germline, CDR1 SEHNR and CDR2 FQNEAQ (reference sequence). Trimming took off 2 bases at V and 5 bases at J, with 16 bases between the two ends. The CDR3 totals 15 residues. The CDR3: CASSLLTGIGDEQYF. In DNA form, the CDR3 reads TGTGCCAGCAGCTTATTAACAGGGATAGGCGACGAGCAGTACTTC.

The V gene is TRBV7-9, the J gene TRBJ2-3; tentative D call: TRBD1 (6 bases). The germline V gene has CDR1 SEHNR and CDR2 FQNEAQ (reference sequence). With 2 bases removed from V and 5 bases from J, the gap between germline ends came to 17 bases. This CDR3 comprises 16 residues. CDR3 nucleotides: TGTGCCAGCAGCTTAATTTCCGCCCCACAGGGAGATACGCAGTATTTT. Protein sequence: CASSLISAPQGDTQYF.

The count of this clone is one. DNA for the CDR3: TGTGCCAGCAGCTTAGGGACTAGCGGCCATGGGCCCTACAATGAGCAGTTCTTC. Its protein product is CASSLGTSGHGPYNEQFF. The rearrangement uses TRBV13 and TRBJ2-1; 9 positions agree with TRBD2. Germline V gives CDR1 PRHDT, CDR2 FYEKMQ (reference sequence). J gave up 2 bases and V 0 bases, and 8 bases lay outside the gene matches. CDR3 length: 18 residues.

About this clone itself: This sample includes further DNA sequences coding for the same CDR3. The chain carries TRBV28 and TRBJ1-2, with D maybe TRBD1 (5 bases). The CDR3 is 15 amino acids. Between the trimmed V and J ends, which lost 5 bases and 8 bases, there was a span of 21 bases. The germline gives CDR1 MDHEN, CDR2 SYDVKM. This chain's CDR3 is CASSLRTVGGGGYTF. In nucleotides, the CDR3 is TGTGCCAGCAGTCTCCGGACGGTGGGCGGGGGAGGCTACACCTTC.

This clone was detected only a few times. The chain carries TRBV28 and TRBJ2-3; 8 nucleotides agree with TRBD2. Germline CDR1 MDHEN, CDR2 SYDVKM. Trimming cost V 11 bases and J 5 bases; bases outside gene matches: 9. There are 13 residues in the CDR3. As DNA, the CDR3 is TGTGCCTCTGGCGGGGGGCTTGGAGATACGCAGTATTTT. Protein sequence: CASGGGLGDTQYF.

This clone was observed a few times. Other nucleotide sequences in the sample specify the same CDR3. The chain links TRBV4-1 to TRBJ1-2, with 10 nucleotides matching TRBD1. Germline V gene sequence: CDR1 MGHRA, CDR2 YSYEKL. There are 14 residues in the CDR3. With V trimmed by 4 bases and J by 3 bases, 2 bases remained unmatched. This CDR3 is CASSLGTGDYGYTF. CDR3 nucleotides: TGCGCCAGCAGCCTCGGGACAGGGGACTATGGCTACACCTTC.

On this clone itself: The sample carries other DNA sequences with the same CDR3. CDR3 nucleotide sequence: TGTGCCAGCAGTCCGGGTTTAGAGACCCAGTACTTC. Encoded protein: CASSPGLETQYF. This chain connects TRBV6-5 to TRBJ2-5, with D uncertain. CDR3 length equals 12 residues. Germline-derived CDR1 and CDR2 are MNHEY and SVGAGI. Trimming took off 5 bases at V and 4 bases at J, with 8 bases between the two ends.

The chain combines TRBV6-4 with TRBJ2-2; D remains ambiguous. This CDR3 region has 14 residues. With 1 base removed from V and 5 bases from J, the gap between germline ends came to 8 bases. CDR1 is MRHNA and CDR2 is SNTAGT in the germline V gene. CDR3 protein: CASSDYGWTGELFF. CDR3 coding DNA: TGTGCCAGCAGTGACTATGGATGGACCGGGGAGCTGTTTTTT.

V gene TRBV7-2 combines with J gene TRBJ1-2; D not resolved. The length of the CDR3 is 14 residues. Germline CDR1 SGHTA, CDR2 FQGNSA. Trimming removed 2 bases from V and 0 bases from J, with 7 bases in between. CDR3 region: CASSLNRANYGYTF. The CDR3, as DNA: TGTGCCAGCAGCTTAAACAGAGCTAACTATGGCTACACCTTC.

This chain links TRBV10-3 with TRBJ2-7, with no clear D. From germline, CDR1 is ENHRY and CDR2 SYGVKD. The CDR3 spans 17 residues. V gave up 4 bases and J gave up 3 bases, with 22 bases separating them. CDR3 DNA: TGTGCCATCAGTGTTGGGAATCCTAGGGCCGCAAACTACGAGCAGTACTTC. Its protein product is CAISVGNPRAANYEQYF.

The chain couples TRBV7-9 to TRBJ2-7; 7 positions match TRBD1. CDR1 and CDR2 from the germline V gene are SEHNR and FQNEAQ (reference sequence). V trimming: 7 bases; J trimming: 4 bases; junction bases outside the gene matches: 13. This CDR3 has 15 residues. This CDR3 reads CASTKGTASRYEQYF. The CDR3 DNA is TGTGCCAGCACCAAGGGGACAGCCAGCCGATACGAGCAGTACTTC.

V is TRBV9 and J is TRBJ2-2; 14 nucleotides match TRBD2. The CDR3 is 17 residues long. CDR1 and CDR2 (germline): SGDLS, YYNGEE. J lost 7 bases, V lost 3 bases, and 8 bases had no gene match. CDR3 loop: CASSAPGLAGAGGELFF. In nucleotides, the CDR3 is TGTGCCAGCAGCGCCCCGGGACTAGCGGGGGCGGGCGGGGAGCTGTTTTTT.

The V and J genes are TRBV4-1 and TRBJ1-5; no reliable D call. The CDR3 is 14 amino acids. With 5 bases removed from V and 4 bases from J, the gap between germline ends came to 12 bases. Germline CDR1 is MGHRA and CDR2 is YSYEKL. The CDR3 nucleotides are TGCGCCAGCAGCGCCCTAGGCGTAAATCAGCCCCAGCATTTT. Residues: CASSALGVNQPQHF.

This sequence joins TRBV6-1 and TRBJ2-5, with D perhaps matching TRBD1 or TRBD2 (5 bases each). Trimming left V 0 bases short and J 5 bases short, with 10 bases between. This CDR3 contains 14 residues. Germline V lookup: CDR1 MNHNS, CDR2 SASEGT. DNA for the CDR3: TGTGCCAGCAGTGAAGCGAGAGGGGCCGAGACCCAGTACTTC. Amino acids: CASSEARGAETQYF.

CDR3 nucleotides: TGTGCCAGTAGTATAAACAGTTATCAGCCCCAGCATTTT. Protein sequence: CASSINSYQPQHF. The genes are TRBV19 and TRBJ1-5, with D uncertain. Looked up from germline, CDR1 is LNHDA and CDR2 is SQIVND (reference sequence). The length of the CDR3 is 13 residues. The V gene lost 2 bases and the J gene lost 5 bases, with 7 bases spanning the gap.

This clone was found once. The V and J genes are TRBV5-6 and TRBJ2-7; 13 bases map to TRBD2. CDR1 and CDR2 from the germline V gene are SGHDT and YYEEEE. There are 17 residues in the CDR3. The junction had 9 bases not matched to a gene; V was cut back by 4 bases and J by 2 bases. CDR3 in amino acids: CASSNLLAGGPTYEQYF. The CDR3 DNA is TGTGCCAGCAGCAACCTACTAGCGGGAGGGCCAACCTACGAGCAGTACTTC.

With respect to this clone: At the DNA level, this CDR3 is encoded by other sequences in the same sample as well. The genes are TRBV7-6 and TRBJ1-1; tentatively, D is TRBD1 (5 bases). Germline V gives CDR1 SGHVS, CDR2 FNYEAQ. CDR3 length equals 14 residues. Trimming cost V 1 base and J 1 base, with 7 bases left between them. For the CDR3, the DNA is TGTGCCAGCAGCTTAGGGGGACCGAACACTGAAGCTTTCTTT. Its protein is CASSLGGPNTEAFF.

This CDR3 is CASSPESGYEQYF. CDR3 nucleotides: TGTGCCAGCAGCCCCGAGAGTGGCTACGAGCAGTACTTC. This rearrangement joins TRBV5-6 to TRBJ2-7; D is ambiguous. The CDR3 sequence is 13 residues long. Trimming took off 4 bases at V and 3 bases at J, with 11 bases between the two ends. Germline loops: CDR1 SGHDT, CDR2 YYEEEE.

The chain is built from TRBV7-9 and TRBJ1-1, with D unclear. Germline CDR1 is SEHNR and CDR2 is FQNEAQ (reference sequence). The CDR3 extends over 16 amino acids. V was clipped by 1 base and J by 4 bases, with 16 bases between them. CDR3 nucleotides: TGTGCCAGCAGCTTAGGGTCGGGAGGAACGGGCACTGAAGCTTTCTTT. Translation: CASSLGSGGTGTEAFF.

The chain is built from TRBV4-1 and TRBJ2-7, with D uncertain. V was shortened by 0 bases and J by 1 base, with 10 bases between the two germline ends. Germline lookup yields CDR1 MGHRA and CDR2 YSYEKL. CDR3 size: 15 residues. CDR3 in DNA: TGCGCCAGCAGCCAAGATGTAGGGCTATCCTACGAGCAGTACTTC. Protein sequence: CASSQDVGLSYEQYF.

V usage is TRBV6-4 and J usage is TRBJ2-3; 7 positions match TRBD1. The CDR3 consists of 15 residues. Germline V CDR1 and CDR2: MRHNA, SNTAGT. Trimming removed 0 bases from V and 5 bases from J; junction bases left unmatched: 5. CDR3 DNA sequence: TGTGCCAGCAGTGACTCCCCAGGGGGACAAGATACGCAGTATTTT. It translates to CASSDSPGGQDTQYF.

The V call is TRBV6-5, the J call TRBJ2-7; 7 nucleotides align to TRBD2. V lost 6 bases and J lost 3; bases outside the gene matches: 5. The CDR3 is made up of 13 amino acids. Per germline, CDR1 MNHEY and CDR2 SVGAGI. In DNA form, the CDR3 reads TGTGCCAGCAGGGGGGGGGAATACTACGAGCAGTACTTC. Translated: CASRGGEYYEQYF.

A note on this clone: Other nucleotide sequences from this sample produce the same CDR3. This sequence joins TRBV6-1 and TRBJ1-2, with D unclear. V shed 1 base and J shed 8 bases, with 5 bases lying between them. The CDR3 sequence is 11 residues long. In germline, CDR1 is MNHNS, CDR2 SASEGT. The CDR3 region has the DNA TGTGCCAGCAGTGAAGGGTGGGGCTACACCTTC. Its translation: CASSEGWGYTF.

J is TRBJ2-7 and V is TRBV6-5; a possible D gene is TRBD1 (6 bases). Trimming took off 10 bases at V and 5 bases at J, with 18 bases between the two ends. In germline, CDR1 is MNHEY, CDR2 SVGAGI. The CDR3 loop spans 13 amino acids. The CDR3 bases are TGTGCCACCTACAGGGTGGGTCTCCACGAGCAGTACTTC. It is translated as CATYRVGLHEQYF.

CDR3 coding DNA: TGTGCCAGCAGTGAGCCCCCGCCGCGGGACAGGTTCTCCTACGAGCAGTACTTC. This codes for CASSEPPPRDRFSYEQYF. V gene TRBV6-1 combines with J gene TRBJ2-7; TRBD1 matches at 8 bases. CDR1 and CDR2 (germline): MNHNS, SASEGT. The CDR3 loop spans 18 amino acids. V lost 3 bases to trimming and J lost 0 bases; unmatched junction nucleotides: 13.